This T cell receptor beta chain is from a study of blood T cell repertoires in COVID-19. Study at large: Nucleic acid was either cDNA or gDNA, and it came from T cells, B-cell-depleted T cells, or PBMCs.

Data came from immunoSEQ multiplex PCR; TCRdb stores just in-frame clones and leaves some out. Among approximately 220,000 clones listed, roughly 84% were seen once. The CDR3 has 15 residues. CDR1 is SGDLS and CDR2 is YYNGEE in the germline V gene. V dropped 7 bases and J dropped 2; count of bases not matched to a gene: 6. The sequence derives from a woman aged 55 to 70 with acute or convalescent COVID-19. The chain has TRBV9 and TRBJ2-3, with 11 nucleotides matching TRBD1. Input material: peripheral blood. CDR3 coding DNA: TGTGCCAGCGGACAGGGGGCCGGGCACACAGATACGCAGTATTTT. Translation: CASGQGAGHTDTQYF.